This T cell receptor beta chain was found in a study of shared T cell receptors in the human thymus. V was cut by 6 bases and J by 12 bases, with 15 bases left in between. The CDR3 is 11 amino acids. In germline, CDR1 is SQVTM, CDR2 ANQGSEA. Method: immunoSEQ multiplex PCR; TCRdb's copy keeps in-frame clones and lacks some. The table shows hundreds of thousands of clones, with approximately 80% occurring only once. Another study also made use of these data, one on human thymus T cells.

Sequencing was carried out using thymocytes. The rearrangement links TRBV29-1 to TRBJ2-1; a possible D gene is TRBD1 (5 bases). The receptor was isolated from a boy in the first two years of life with a congenital heart defect. CDR3 protein: CSVPVPTVQFF. CDR3 nucleotide sequence: TGCAGCGTGCCCGTACCGACAGTGCAGTTCTTC.